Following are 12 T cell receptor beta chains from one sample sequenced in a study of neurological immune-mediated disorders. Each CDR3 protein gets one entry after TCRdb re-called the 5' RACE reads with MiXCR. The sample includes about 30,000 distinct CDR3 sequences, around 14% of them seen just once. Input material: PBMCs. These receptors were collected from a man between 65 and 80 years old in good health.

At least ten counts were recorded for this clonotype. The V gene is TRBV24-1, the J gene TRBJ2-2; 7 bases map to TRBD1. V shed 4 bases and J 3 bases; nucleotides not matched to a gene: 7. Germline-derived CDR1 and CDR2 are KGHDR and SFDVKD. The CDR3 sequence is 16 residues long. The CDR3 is CATSDSRTGDTGELFF. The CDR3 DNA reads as TGTGCCACCAGTGACAGTAGGACAGGTGACACCGGGGAGCTGTTTTTT.

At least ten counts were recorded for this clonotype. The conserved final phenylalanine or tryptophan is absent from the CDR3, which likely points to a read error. The CDR3 loop is CATGLEGSYEQYI. The CDR3, as DNA: TGTGCCACCGGCCTCGAGGGCTCCTACGAGCAGTACATC. V gene TRBV24-1 combines with J gene TRBJ2-7, with D maybe TRBD2 (5 bases). Per germline, CDR1 KGHDR and CDR2 SFDVKD. The CDR3 has 13 amino acids. The V end lost 9 bases, the J end lost 0 bases, and 11 bases lay between the germline ends.

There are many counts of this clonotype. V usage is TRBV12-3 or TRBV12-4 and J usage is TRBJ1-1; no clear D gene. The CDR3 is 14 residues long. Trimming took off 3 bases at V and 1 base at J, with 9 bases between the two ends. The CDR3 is CASSFNRKNTEAFF. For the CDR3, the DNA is TGTGCCAGCAGTTTTAACAGAAAGAACACTGAAGCTTTCTTT.

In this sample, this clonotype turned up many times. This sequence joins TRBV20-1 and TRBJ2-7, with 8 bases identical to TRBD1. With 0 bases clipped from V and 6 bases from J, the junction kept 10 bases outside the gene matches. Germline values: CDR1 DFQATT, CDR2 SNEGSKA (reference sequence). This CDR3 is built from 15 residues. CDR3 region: CSARDGTGYASEQYF. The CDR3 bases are TGCAGTGCTAGAGACGGGACAGGTTATGCCTCCGAGCAGTACTTC.

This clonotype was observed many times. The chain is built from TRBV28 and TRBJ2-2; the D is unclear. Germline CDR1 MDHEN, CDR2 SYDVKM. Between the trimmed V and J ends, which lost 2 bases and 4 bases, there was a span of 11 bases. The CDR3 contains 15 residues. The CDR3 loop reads CASSLPGYFTGELFF. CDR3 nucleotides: TGTGCCAGCAGTTTACCCGGGTACTTCACCGGGGAGCTGTTTTTT.

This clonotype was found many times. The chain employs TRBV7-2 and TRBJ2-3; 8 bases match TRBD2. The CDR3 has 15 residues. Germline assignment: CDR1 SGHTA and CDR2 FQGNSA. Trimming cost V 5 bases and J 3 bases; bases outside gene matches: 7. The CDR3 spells CASSPEASGTDTQYF. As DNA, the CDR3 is TGTGCCAGCAGCCCGGAGGCTAGCGGGACAGATACGCAGTATTTT. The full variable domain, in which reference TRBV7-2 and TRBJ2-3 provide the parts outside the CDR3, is GAGVSQSPSNKVTEKGKDVELRCDPISGHTALYWYRQSLGQGLEFLIYFQGNSAPDKSGLPSDRFSAERTGGSVSTLTIQRTQQEDSAVYLCASSPEASGTDTQYFGPGTRLTVL.

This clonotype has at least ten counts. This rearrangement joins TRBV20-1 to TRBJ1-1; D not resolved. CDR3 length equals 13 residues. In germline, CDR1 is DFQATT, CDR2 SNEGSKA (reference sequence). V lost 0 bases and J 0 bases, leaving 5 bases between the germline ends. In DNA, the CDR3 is TGCAGTGCTAGAGAGGACCTGAACACTGAAGCTTTCTTT. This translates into CSAREDLNTEAFF.

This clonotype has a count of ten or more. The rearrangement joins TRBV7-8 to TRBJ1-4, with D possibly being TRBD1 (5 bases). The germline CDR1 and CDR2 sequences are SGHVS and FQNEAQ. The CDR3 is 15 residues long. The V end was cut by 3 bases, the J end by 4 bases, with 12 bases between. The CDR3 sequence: CASSFQGMSNEKLFF. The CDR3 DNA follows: TGTGCCAGCAGCTTTCAGGGCATGAGTAATGAAAAACTGTTTTTT.

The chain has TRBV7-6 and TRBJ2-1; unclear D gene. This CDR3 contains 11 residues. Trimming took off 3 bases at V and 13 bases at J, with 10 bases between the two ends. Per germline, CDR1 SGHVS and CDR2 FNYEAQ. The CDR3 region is CASSLPPSQFF. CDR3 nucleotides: TGTGCCAGCAGCTTGCCCCCCTCCCAGTTCTTC.

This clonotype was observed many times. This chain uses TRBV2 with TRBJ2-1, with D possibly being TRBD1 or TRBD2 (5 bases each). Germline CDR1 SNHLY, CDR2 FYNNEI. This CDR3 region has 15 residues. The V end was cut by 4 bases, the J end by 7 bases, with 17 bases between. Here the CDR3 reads CASSARGQRRNEQFF. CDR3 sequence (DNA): TGTGCCAGCAGTGCTCGGGGCCAAAGGCGGAATGAGCAGTTCTTC.

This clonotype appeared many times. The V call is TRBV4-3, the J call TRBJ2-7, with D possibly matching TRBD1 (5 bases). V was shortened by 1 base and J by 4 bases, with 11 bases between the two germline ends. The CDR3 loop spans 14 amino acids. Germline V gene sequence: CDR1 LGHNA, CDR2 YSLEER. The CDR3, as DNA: TGCGCCAGCAGCCAAGTGGTTCAGGGTTACGAGCAGTACTTC. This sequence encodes CASSQVVQGYEQYF.

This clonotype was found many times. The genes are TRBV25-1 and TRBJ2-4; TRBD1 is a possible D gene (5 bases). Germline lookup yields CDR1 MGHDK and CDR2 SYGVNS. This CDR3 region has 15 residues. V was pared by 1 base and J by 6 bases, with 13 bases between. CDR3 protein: CASSESVGLRNIQYF. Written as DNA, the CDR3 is TGTGCCAGCAGTGAATCCGTGGGGCTGAGAAACATTCAGTACTTC.